Following are 10 T cell receptor beta chains from one sample sequenced in a study of cytomegalovirus exposure and HLA in healthy donors. The PCR employed 60 Vbeta primers together with 13 Jbeta primers. Measured with immunoSEQ multiplex PCR; TCRdb has only the in-frame clones, and not every one. In the table there are 55,000 to 75,000 clones, 60% to 80% of which are singletons. Material for sequencing was PBMCs. These receptors originate from a man younger than 40 in good health and CMV-seronegative.

This chain links TRBV12-5 with TRBJ2-1; 13 bases match TRBD2. V shed 5 bases, J shed 2 bases, and the junction held 6 bases outside the gene matches. The CDR3 extends over 17 amino acids. Germline loops: CDR1 LGHNT, CDR2 FRNRAP. Here the CDR3 reads CASGPRLAGGPYNEQFF. CDR3 nucleotides: TGTGCTAGTGGTCCCCGACTAGCGGGGGGACCCTACAATGAGCAGTTCTTC.

The CDR3 here is CASSARDRGYEQYF. The CDR3 nucleotides are TGTGCCAGCAGCGCCCGGGACAGGGGCTACGAGCAGTACTTC. V gene TRBV7-2 combines with J gene TRBJ2-7; TRBD1 matches at 10 bases. Germline CDR1 is SGHTA and CDR2 is FQGNSA. Unmatched junction bases numbered 4, after V lost 5 bases and J lost 3 bases. The CDR3 covers 14 residues.

This clone is a singleton in its sample. The chain has TRBV6-6 and TRBJ2-3; D is ambiguous. CDR3 length equals 15 residues. V lost 0 bases and J lost 4, with 11 bases in between. Germline CDR1 MNHNY, CDR2 SVGAGI (reference sequence). The CDR3 loop is CASSYSGNSPDTQYF. The CDR3 bases are TGTGCCAGCAGTTACTCCGGCAATAGCCCAGATACGCAGTATTTT.

The chain combines TRBV7-2 with TRBJ2-3; 11 bases agree with TRBD2. The CDR3 length is 14 residues. V dropped 5 bases and J dropped 5; count of bases not matched to a gene: 3. The germline CDR1 and CDR2 sequences are SGHTA and FQGNSA. CDR3 sequence (DNA): TGTGCCAGCAGCGGGACTAGCGGAGAAGATACGCAGTATTTT. Translation: CASSGTSGEDTQYF.

The rearrangement links TRBV4-2 to TRBJ2-1; the match to TRBD2 covers 11 bases. V shed 0 bases and J 4 bases; nucleotides not matched to a gene: 5. Germline V gene lookup returns CDR1 LGHNA and CDR2 YNFKEQ. This CDR3 is built from 17 residues. CDR3 sequence (DNA): TGTGCCAGCAGCCAAGAGCCGGGACTAGCGGCGTACAATGAGCAGTTCTTC. This codes for CASSQEPGLAAYNEQFF.

The gene calls are TRBV29-1 and TRBJ2-7; weak D call: TRBD1 (6 bases). This CDR3 has 16 amino acids. Germline V gene sequence: CDR1 SQVTM, CDR2 ANQGSEA. V was pared by 2 bases and J by 0 bases, with 17 bases between. CDR3 DNA: TGCAGCGTTGAACTCGGGTCGACAGGAAGCTCCTACGAGCAGTACTTC. It yields the protein CSVELGSTGSSYEQYF.

This sequence joins TRBV5-6 and TRBJ2-5, with a tentative D call TRBD1 (6 bases). V was shortened by 4 bases and J by 5 bases, with 12 bases between the two germline ends. The CDR3 is made up of 13 amino acids. The germline CDR1 and CDR2 sequences are SGHDT and YYEEEE. The CDR3 here is CASSPSTGETQYF. Written as DNA, the CDR3 is TGTGCCAGCAGCCCATCAACAGGGGAGACCCAGTACTTC.

This sequence joins TRBV5-1 and TRBJ1-1; a possible D gene is TRBD1 (6 bases). The length of the CDR3 is 15 residues. CDR1 is SGHRS, CDR2 YFSETQ, per germline. V was shortened by 1 base and J by 1 base, with 11 bases between the two germline ends. The CDR3, as DNA: TGCGCCAGCAGCTTGAGGGAGGGGGGGAACACTGAAGCTTTCTTT. Translated, it gives CASSLREGGNTEAFF.

This clone has just one count. This rearrangement joins TRBV29-1 to TRBJ2-5; 8 nucleotides align to TRBD1. The V gene end was trimmed by 2 bases and the J gene end by 5 bases; junction bases not matched to a gene: 4. The germline V gene encodes CDR1 SQVTM and CDR2 ANQGSEA. The CDR3 loop spans 13 amino acids. CDR3: CSVEPTGGETQYF. CDR3 bases: TGCAGCGTTGAACCAACAGGGGGGGAGACCCAGTACTTC.

This chain uses TRBV5-1 with TRBJ1-1, with TRBD1 matching over 7 bases. The junction had 0 bases not matched to a gene; V was cut back by 0 bases and J by 1 base. Looked up from germline, CDR1 is SGHRS and CDR2 is YFSETQ. This CDR3 is built from 14 residues. CDR3 in DNA: TGCGCCAGCAGCTTGGGGGACAGGAACACTGAAGCTTTCTTT. It codes for CASSLGDRNTEAFF.